This T cell receptor (beta chain) was captured in a study of cytomegalovirus exposure and HLA in healthy donors. Study overall: In an early release, HLA-typed donors contributed 75 million to 85 million unique TCR sequences. Study observations and caveats: Most CMV-associated TCR beta chains were later found to appear HLA-restricted. Among immune exposure information, only CMV serostatus was available. Some V segments (TRBV6-2 and TRBV6-3 among them) were excluded as indistinguishable.

With 60 Vbeta and 13 Jbeta primers, the PCR was carried out. Only in-frame clones appear in the TCRdb table, and some are missing; sequencing was by immunoSEQ multiplex PCR. Of 120,000 to 150,000 clones listed, roughly 77% are singletons. The CDR3 runs to 13 residues. After removal of 0 bases from V and 5 bases from J, the junction contained 0 bases not matched to a gene. Germline loops: CDR1 LGHNA, CDR2 YSLEER. This clone was counted only a few times. The target antigen is unknown. Material: PBMCs. This rearrangement joins TRBV4-3 to TRBJ1-1; TRBD1 matches 7 bases. The sequence was obtained from a female donor in good health and CMV-seronegative. The CDR3 nucleotides are TGCGCCAGCAGCCAAGACAGGGGGACTGAAGCTTTCTTT. Translated, it gives CASSQDRGTEAFF.